This T cell receptor beta chain derives from a study of blood T cell repertoires in COVID-19 (TCRdb year 2020). Turning to the overall study: Samples from collaborators originated in the United States, Italy and Spain and spanned both the acute and convalescent phases of COVID-19. The prospective study material was composed of cDNA or gDNA derived from T cells, B-cell-depleted T cells, or PBMCs. The dataset comprised deeply sampled blood TCRbeta repertoires from subjects exposed to, actively infected with, or recovered from COVID-19. The repertoires were released in a freely available public database meant as a resource for research on the immune response to SARS-CoV-2. The samples were drawn from two sources: the first 160 participants of the ongoing ImmuneRACE study, and 1,254 subjects contributed by 6 global collaborators. The sample metadata nearly always contained a de-identified subject ID, COVID-19 status, age in years and sex. Where HLA class I and class II types were available, the types were taken from metadata supplied by the sample provider, not from assay-based typing.

TCRbeta CDR3 regions were amplified from genomic DNA by means of the immunoSEQ Assay, a bias-controlled multiplex PCR. On the authors' methods: The number of nucleated cells in each sample was estimated by amplification of reference gene primers within the assay. To quantify the absolute abundance of each unique TCRbeta CDR3 rearrangement, sequence reads were collapsed and filtered. For each sample, productive Simpson clonality was calculated as the square root of Simpson's diversity index over productive rearrangements. Held by TCRdb, this immuneACCESS table contains in-frame sequences only and omits some clones. Under half of the omission traces to an unresolved V gene where checked; the cause of the rest is unknown. The V and J calls and clone size were taken over from that table, and D and trimming were inferred from the DNA. A total of 150,000 to 160,000 clones appear in this sample, 70% to 85% of them only once. The biggest ten clones account for just over 9.5% of the sample.

What the research found in general, with its limitations: Clinical and demographic metadata were provided uncurated, with the amount varying by source and participant.

The CDR3, from cysteine to phenylalanine, totals 14 residues. Only the CDR3 DNA is retained, 42 bases long and in frame from the first base. The germline V gene supplies CDR1 SGDLS and CDR2 YYNGEE. The V and J ends are trimmed by 4 bases and 1 base, leaving 11 bases between them. Each collaborating institution followed its own protocols to collect whole blood in K2EDTA tubes. For TCRbeta analysis, collaborators shipped samples as frozen whole blood, isolated PBMCs, or DNA extracted from either of those sample types. A remark on this clone: Its antigen specificity is not known. Base quality data are lacking; no much larger clone is found one base away.

Sample: peripheral blood. Recombination connected TRBV9 to TRBJ2-5; the D gene assignment is ambiguous. The sequence was obtained from a woman aged 50 to 60 with acute or convalescent COVID-19. The DNA sequence is given as TGTGCCAGCAGCACCGACACGATCCAAGAGACCCAGTACTTC. This codes for CASSTDTIQETQYF.